The clone carrying this T cell receptor (beta chain) has just one count. This entry comes from a study of blood T cell repertoires in COVID-19. Study in general: Nucleic acid was either cDNA or gDNA, and it came from T cells, B-cell-depleted T cells, or PBMCs.

Germline V gives CDR1 MNHEY, CDR2 SVGAGI. V was cut by 8 bases and J by 7 bases, with 18 bases left in between. This CDR3 spans 13 amino acids. In the source study's methods: Amplified reference gene primers provided the basis for estimating nucleated cell counts. This table comes from immunoSEQ multiplex PCR, and its TCRdb copy is limited to in-frame clones, with some not included. V, J and clone size are those of that table, while D and trimming were read from the DNA. Of about 210,000 clones in the sample, 83% are singletons; the top ten hold roughly 2.8%. The chain employs TRBV6-5 and TRBJ2-7, with D possibly matching TRBD2 (5 bases). The sequence was obtained from a man aged 45-60 years with active or convalescent COVID-19. Sequencing was carried out using peripheral blood. The DNA of the CDR3 is TGTGCCAGCTCTCCTCTCGGAGGTTATGAGCAGTACTTC. Protein: CASSPLGGYEQYF.